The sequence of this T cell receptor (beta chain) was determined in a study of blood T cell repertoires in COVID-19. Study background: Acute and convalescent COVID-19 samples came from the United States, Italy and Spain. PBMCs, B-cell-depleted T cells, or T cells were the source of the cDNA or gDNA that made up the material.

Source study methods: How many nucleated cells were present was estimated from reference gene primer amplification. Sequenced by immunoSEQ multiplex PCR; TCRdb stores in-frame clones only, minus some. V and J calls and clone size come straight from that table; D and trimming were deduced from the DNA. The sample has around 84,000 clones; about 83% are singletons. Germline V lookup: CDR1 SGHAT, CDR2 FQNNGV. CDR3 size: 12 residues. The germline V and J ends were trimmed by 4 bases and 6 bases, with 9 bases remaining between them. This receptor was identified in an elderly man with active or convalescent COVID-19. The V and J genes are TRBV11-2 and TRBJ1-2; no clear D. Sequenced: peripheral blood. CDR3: CASSYGLNGYTF. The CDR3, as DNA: TGTGCCAGCAGCTACGGACTGAATGGCTACACCTTC. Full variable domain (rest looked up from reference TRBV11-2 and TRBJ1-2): EAGVAQSPRYKIIEKRQSVAFWCNPISGHATLYWYQQILGQGPKLLIQFQNNGVVDDSQLPKDRFSAERLKGVDSTLKIQPAKLEDSAVYLCASSYGLNGYTFGSGTRLTVV.